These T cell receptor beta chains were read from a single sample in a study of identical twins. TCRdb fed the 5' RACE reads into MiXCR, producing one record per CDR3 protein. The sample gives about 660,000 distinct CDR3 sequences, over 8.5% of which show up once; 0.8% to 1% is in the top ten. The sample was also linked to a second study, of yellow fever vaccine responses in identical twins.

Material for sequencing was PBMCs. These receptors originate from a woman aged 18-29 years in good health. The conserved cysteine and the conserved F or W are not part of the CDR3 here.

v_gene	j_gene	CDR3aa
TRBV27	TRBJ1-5	ASSYVHNQPQH
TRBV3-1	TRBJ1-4	ASSQGQHNEKLF
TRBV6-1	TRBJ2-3	ASNQRGLADTQY
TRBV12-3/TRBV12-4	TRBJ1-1	ASTWDKGTEAF
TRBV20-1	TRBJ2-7	SARGGTSYLDEQY
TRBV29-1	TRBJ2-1	SVVRQVHGNEQF
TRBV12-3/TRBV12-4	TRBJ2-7	ASSLSAGAGHEQY
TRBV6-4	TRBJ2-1	ASSVAAGGHNEQF
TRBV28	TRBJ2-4	ASSSPTGRNIQY
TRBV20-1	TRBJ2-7	SARVLYEQY
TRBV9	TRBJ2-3	ASSPQTGGGTMEDTQY
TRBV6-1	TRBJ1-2	ASGGGANYGYT
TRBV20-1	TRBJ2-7	SVTDYEQY
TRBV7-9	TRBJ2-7	ASSLRFPVDATYEQY
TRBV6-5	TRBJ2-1	ASSYTVYNNEQF
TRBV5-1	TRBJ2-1	ASSIRDEQF
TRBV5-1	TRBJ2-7	ASSLAGWEKGSDYEQY
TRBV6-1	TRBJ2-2	ASSELLLLNTGELF
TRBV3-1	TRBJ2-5	ATLKLAGEETQY
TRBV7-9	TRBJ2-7	ASSLTGQNEQY
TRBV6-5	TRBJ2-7	ASSSSGVNYEQY
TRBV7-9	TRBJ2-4	ASSSDGLAKNIQY
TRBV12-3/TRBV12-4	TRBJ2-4	AIVTGRNIQY
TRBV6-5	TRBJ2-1	ASSLPLAGRDEQF
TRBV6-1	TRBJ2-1	ASVRTGGSYNEQF
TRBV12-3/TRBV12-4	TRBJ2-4	ASSPQGAKNIQY
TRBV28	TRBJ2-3	ASRNIILAGVHTDTQY
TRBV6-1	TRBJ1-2	ASSPTGMVNYGYT
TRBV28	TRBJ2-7	ASSPAGTALTYEQY
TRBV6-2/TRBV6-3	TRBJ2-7	ASRGPGEQY
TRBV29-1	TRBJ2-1	SVLGLAGGYNEQF
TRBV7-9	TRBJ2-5	ASSPQDQETQY
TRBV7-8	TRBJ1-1	ASRAHGTAEAF
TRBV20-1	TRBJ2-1	SAESRGTSVTYNEQF
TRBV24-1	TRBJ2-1	ATSDPLGQGSTHYNEQF
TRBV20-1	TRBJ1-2	SVKVGNYGYT
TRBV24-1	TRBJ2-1	ATTSLEDRRGSFDEQF
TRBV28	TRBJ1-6	AATGYNSPLH
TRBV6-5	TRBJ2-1	ASSRGLFEQF
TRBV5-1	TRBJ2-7	ASSFPGVEEQY
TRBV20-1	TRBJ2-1	SARPSTQLAGFYNEQF
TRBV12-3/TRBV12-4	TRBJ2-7	ASSGQGDYEQY
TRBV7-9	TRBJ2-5	ASSLAGLVFDQETQY
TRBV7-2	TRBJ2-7	ASRLGLAGEQY